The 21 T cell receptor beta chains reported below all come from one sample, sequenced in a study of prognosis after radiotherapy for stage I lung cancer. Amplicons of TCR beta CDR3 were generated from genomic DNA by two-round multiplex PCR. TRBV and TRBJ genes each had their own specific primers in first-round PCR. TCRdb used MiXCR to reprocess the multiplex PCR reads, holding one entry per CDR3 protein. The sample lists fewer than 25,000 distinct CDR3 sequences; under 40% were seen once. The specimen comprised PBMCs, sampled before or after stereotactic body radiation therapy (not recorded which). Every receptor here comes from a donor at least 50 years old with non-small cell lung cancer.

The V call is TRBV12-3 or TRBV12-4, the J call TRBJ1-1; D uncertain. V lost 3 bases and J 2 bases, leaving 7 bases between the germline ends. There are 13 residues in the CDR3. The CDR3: CASSFRSNTEAFF. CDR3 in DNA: TGTGCCAGCAGTTTCCGGAGTAACACTGAAGCTTTCTTT.

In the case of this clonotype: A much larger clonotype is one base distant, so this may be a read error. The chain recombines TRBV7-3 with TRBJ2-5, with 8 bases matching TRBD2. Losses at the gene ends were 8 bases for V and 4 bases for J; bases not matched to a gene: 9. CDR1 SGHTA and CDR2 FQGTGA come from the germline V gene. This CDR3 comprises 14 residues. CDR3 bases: TGTGCCAGCTATAAGGTAGCGGGAAGAGAGACCCAGTACTTC. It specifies CASYKVAGRETQYF.

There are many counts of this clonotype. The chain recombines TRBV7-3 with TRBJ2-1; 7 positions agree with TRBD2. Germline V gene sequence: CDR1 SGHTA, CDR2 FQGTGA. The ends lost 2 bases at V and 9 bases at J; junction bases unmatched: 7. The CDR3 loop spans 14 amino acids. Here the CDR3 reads CASSLGREYGEQFF. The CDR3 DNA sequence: TGTGCCAGCAGCTTAGGGCGGGAGTATGGTGAGCAGTTCTTC.

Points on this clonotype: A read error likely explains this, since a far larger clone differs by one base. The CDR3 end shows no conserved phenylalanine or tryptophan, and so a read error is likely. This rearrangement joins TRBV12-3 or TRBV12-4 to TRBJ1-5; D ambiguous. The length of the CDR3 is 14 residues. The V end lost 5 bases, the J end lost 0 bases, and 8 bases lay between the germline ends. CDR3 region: CASSEEYSNQPQHS. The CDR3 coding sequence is TGTGCCAGCAGTGAGGAGTATAGCAATCAGCCCCAGCATTCT.

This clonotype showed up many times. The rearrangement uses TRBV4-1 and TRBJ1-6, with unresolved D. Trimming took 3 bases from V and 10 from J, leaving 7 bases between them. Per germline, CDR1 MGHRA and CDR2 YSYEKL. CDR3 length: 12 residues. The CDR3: CASSHGRSPLHF. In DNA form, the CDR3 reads TGCGCCAGCAGCCACGGAAGGTCACCCCTCCACTTT.

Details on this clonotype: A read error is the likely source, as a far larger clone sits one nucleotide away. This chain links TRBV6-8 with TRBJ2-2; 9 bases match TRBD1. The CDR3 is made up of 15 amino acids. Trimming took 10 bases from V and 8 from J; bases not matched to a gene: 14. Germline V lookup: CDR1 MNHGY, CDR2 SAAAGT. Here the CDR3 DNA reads TGTGCCACCATGGAAGGGACAGGGTTCGAAGGGGAGCTGTTTTTT. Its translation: CATMEGTGFEGELFF.

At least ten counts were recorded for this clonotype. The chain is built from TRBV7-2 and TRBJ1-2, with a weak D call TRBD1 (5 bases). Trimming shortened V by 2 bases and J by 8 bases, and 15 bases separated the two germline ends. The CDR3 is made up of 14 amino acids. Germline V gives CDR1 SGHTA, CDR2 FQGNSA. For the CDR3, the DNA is TGTGCCAGCAGCTTAACGGGGGGGGAGGGGGGCTACACCTTC. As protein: CASSLTGGEGGYTF.

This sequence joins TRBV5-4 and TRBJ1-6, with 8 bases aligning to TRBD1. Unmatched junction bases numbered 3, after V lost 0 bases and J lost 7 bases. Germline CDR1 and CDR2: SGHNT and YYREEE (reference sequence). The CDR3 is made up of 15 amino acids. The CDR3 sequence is CASSLVDRVNSPLHF. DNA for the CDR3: TGTGCCAGCAGCTTGGTGGACAGGGTAAATTCACCCCTCCACTTT.

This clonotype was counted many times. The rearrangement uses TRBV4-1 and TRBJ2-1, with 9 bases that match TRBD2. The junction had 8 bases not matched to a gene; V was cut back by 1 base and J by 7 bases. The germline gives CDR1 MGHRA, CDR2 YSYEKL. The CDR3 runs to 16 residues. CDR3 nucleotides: TGCGCCAGCAGCCAAGCCTCTGGCGGGAGGGGAAATGAGCAGTTCTTC. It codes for CASSQASGGRGNEQFF.

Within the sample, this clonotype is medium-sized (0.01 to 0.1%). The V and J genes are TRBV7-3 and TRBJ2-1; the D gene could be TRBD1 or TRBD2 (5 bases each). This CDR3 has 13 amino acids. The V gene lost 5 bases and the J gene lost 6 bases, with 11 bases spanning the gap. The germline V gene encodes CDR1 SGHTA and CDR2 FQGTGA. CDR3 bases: TGTGCCAGCAGCCTTGAGGGGCTCAATGAGCAGTTCTTC. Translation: CASSLEGLNEQFF.

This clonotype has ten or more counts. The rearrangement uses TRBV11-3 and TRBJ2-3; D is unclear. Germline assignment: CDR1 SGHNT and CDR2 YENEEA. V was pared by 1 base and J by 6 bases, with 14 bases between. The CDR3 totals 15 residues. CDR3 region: CASSLGELRADTQYF. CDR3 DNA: TGTGCCAGCAGCTTAGGAGAATTAAGGGCCGATACGCAGTATTTT.

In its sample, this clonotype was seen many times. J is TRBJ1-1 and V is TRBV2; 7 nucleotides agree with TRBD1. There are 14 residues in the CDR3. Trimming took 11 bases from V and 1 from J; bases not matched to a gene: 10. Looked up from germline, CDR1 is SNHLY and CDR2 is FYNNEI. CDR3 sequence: CASRPGQPNTEAFF. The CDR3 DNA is TGTGCCTCCCGGCCGGGACAGCCGAACACTGAAGCTTTCTTT. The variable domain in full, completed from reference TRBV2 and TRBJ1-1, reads EPEVTQTPSHQVTQMGQEVILRCVPISNHLYFYWYRQILGQKVEFLVSFYNNEISEKSEIFDDQFSVERPDGSNFTLKIRSTKLEDSAMYFCASRPGQPNTEAFFGQGTRLTVV.

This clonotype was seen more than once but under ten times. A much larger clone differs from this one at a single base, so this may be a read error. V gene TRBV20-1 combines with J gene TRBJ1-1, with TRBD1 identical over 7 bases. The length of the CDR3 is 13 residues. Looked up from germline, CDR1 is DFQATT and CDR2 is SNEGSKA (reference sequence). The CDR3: CSAVDRTNTEASF. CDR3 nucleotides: TGCAGTGCTGTGGACAGGACAAACACTGAAGCTTCCTTT.

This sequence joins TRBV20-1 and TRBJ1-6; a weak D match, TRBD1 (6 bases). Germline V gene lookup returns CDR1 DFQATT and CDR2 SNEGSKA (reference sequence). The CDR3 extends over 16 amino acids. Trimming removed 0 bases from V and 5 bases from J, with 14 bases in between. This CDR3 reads CSARDWAGAHNSPLHF. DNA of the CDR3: TGCAGTGCTAGAGATTGGGCGGGGGCCCATAATTCACCCCTCCACTTT.

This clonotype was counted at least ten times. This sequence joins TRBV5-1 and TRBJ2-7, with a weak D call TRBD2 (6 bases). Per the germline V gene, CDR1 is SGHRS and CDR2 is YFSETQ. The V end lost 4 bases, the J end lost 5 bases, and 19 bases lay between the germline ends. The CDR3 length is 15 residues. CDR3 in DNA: TGCGCCAGCAGCCTGCCGGTGGGAGGAGGGGACGAGCAGTACTTC. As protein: CASSLPVGGGDEQYF.

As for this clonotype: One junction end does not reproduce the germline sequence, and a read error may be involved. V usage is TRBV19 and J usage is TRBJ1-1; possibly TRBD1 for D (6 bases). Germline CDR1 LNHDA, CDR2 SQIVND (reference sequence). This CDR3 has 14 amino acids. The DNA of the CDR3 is TGTGCCGGTAGTATTGGCAGGGGGAACACTGAAGCTTTCTTT. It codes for CAGSIGRGNTEAFF.

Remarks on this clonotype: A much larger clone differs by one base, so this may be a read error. The CDR3, as DNA: TGTGCCAGTAGTATAGACACCGGGACGGTAGCCCGAGAAGCTTTCTTT. Translating gives CASSIDTGTVAREAFF. J is TRBJ1-1 and V is TRBV19, with D tentatively TRBD1 (5 bases). The V gene lost 0 bases and the J gene lost 8 bases, with 19 bases spanning the gap. CDR3 length: 16 residues. Looked up from germline, CDR1 is LNHDA and CDR2 is SQIVND (reference sequence).

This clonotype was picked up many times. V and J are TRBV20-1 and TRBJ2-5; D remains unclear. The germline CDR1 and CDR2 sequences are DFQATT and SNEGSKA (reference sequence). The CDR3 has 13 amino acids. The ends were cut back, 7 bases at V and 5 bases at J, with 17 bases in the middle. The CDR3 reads CSVCGTELETQYF. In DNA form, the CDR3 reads TGCAGTGTCTGCGGAACAGAGTTGGAGACCCAGTACTTC.

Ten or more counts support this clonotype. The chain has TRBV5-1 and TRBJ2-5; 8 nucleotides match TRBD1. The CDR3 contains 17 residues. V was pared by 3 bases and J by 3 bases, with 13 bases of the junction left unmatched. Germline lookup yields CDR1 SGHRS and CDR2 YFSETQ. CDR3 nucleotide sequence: TGCGCCAGCAGCTATCCCGGGACAGGCGCCGATAAAGAGACCCAGTACTTC. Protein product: CASSYPGTGADKETQYF.

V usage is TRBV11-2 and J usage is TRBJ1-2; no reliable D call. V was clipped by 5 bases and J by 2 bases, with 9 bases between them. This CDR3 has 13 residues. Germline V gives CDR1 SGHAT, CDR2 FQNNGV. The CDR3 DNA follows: TGTGCCAGCAGCGTTATGGGGAACTATGGCTACACCTTC. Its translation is CASSVMGNYGYTF. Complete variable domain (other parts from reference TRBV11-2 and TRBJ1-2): EAGVAQSPRYKIIEKRQSVAFWCNPISGHATLYWYQQILGQGPKLLIQFQNNGVVDDSQLPKDRFSAERLKGVDSTLKIQPAKLEDSAVYLCASSVMGNYGYTFGSGTRLTVV.

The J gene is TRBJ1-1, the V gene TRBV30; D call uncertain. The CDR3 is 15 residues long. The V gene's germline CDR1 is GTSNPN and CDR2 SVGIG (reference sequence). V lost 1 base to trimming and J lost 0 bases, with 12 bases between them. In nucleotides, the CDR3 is TGTGCCTGGAGTGCCCTCCACACCATGAACACTGAAGCTTTCTTT. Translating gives CAWSALHTMNTEAFF.